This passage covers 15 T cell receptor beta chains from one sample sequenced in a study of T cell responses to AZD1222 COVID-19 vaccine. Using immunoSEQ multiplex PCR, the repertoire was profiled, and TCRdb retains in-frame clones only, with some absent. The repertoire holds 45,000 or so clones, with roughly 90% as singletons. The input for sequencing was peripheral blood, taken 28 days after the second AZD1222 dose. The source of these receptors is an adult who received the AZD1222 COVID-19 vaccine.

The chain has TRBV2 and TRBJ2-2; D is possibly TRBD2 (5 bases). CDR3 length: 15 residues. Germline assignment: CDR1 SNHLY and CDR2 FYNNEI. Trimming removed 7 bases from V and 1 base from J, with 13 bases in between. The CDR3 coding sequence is TGTGCCAGCACCCCCCGGGCGGGGAACACCGGGGAGCTGTTTTTT. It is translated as CASTPRAGNTGELFF.

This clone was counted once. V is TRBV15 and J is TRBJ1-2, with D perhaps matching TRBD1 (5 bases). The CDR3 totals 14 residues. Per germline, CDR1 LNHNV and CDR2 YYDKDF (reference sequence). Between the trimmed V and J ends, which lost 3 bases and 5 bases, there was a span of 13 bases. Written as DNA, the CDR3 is TGTGCCACCAGCAGGGAGGGGACGGGGTATGGCTACACCTTC. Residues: CATSREGTGYGYTF.

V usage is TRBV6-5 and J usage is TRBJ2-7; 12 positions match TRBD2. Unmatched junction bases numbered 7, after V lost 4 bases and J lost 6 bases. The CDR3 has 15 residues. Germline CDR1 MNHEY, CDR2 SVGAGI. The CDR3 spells CASSSRLAGASEQYF. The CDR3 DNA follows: TGTGCCAGCAGTTCTCGACTAGCGGGAGCCTCCGAGCAGTACTTC.

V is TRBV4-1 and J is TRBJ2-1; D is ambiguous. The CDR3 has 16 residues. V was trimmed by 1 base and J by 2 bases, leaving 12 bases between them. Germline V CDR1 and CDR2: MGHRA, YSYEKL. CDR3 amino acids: CASSQGRNIAYNEQFF. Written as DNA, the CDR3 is TGCGCCAGCAGCCAAGGAAGGAACATCGCCTACAATGAGCAGTTCTTC.

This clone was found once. The CDR3: CASGPALVGGEQYF. The CDR3, as DNA: TGTGCTAGTGGTCCCGCCCTGGTGGGGGGAGAGCAGTACTTC. This sequence joins TRBV12-5 and TRBJ2-7, with D maybe TRBD2 (6 bases). The CDR3 covers 14 residues. The germline V and J ends were trimmed by 5 bases and 7 bases, with 18 bases remaining between them. Germline V gene lookup returns CDR1 LGHNT and CDR2 FRNRAP.

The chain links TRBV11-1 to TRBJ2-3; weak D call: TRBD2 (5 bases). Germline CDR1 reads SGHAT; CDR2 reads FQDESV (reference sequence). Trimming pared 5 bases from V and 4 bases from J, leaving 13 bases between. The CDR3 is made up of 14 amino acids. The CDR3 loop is CASSERFKPDTQYF. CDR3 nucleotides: TGTGCCAGCAGCGAGCGGTTTAAGCCAGATACGCAGTATTTT. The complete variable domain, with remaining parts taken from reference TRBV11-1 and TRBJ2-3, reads EAEVAQSPRYKITEKSQAVAFWCDPISGHATLYWYRQILGQGPELLVQFQDESVVDDSQLPKDRFSAERLKGVDSTLKIQPAELGDSAMYLCASSERFKPDTQYFGPGTRLTVL.

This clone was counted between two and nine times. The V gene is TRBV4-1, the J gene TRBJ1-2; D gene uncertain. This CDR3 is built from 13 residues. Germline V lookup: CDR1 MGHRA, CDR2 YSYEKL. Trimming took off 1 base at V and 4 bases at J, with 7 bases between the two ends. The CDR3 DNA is TGCGCCAGCAGCCAAGCGACTGTCTATGGCTACACCTTC. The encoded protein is CASSQATVYGYTF.

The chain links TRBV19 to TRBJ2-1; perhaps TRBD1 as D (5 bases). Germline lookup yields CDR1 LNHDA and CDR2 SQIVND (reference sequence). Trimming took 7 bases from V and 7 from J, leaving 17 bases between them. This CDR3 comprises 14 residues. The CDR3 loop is CASNSGNRLNEQFF. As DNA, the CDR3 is TGTGCCAGTAATTCAGGGAATAGGTTAAATGAGCAGTTCTTC.

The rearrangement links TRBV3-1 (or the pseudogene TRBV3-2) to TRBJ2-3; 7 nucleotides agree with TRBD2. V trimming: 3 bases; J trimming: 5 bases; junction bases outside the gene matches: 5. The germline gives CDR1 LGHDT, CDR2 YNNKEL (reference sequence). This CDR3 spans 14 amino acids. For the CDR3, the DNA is TGTGCCAGCAGCCATCCAACGGGAGGAGATACGCAGTATTTT. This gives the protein CASSHPTGGDTQYF.

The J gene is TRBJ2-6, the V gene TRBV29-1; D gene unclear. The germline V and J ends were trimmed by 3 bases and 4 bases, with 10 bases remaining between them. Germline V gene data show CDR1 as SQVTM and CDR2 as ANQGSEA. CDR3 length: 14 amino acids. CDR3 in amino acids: CSVEGGMGANVLTF. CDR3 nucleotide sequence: TGCAGCGTTGAGGGTGGGATGGGGGCCAACGTCCTGACTTTC.

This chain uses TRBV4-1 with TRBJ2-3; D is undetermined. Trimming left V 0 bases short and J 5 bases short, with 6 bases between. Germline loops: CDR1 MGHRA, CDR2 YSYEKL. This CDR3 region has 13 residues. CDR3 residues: CASSQDSGDTQYF. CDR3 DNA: TGCGCCAGCAGCCAAGATTCCGGAGATACGCAGTATTTT.

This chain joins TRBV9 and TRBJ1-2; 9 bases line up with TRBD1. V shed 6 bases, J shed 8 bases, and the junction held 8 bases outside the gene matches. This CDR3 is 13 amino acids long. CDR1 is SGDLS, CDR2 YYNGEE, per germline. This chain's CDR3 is CASNRQGVGGYTF. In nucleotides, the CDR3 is TGTGCCAGCAACAGACAGGGGGTGGGAGGCTACACCTTC.

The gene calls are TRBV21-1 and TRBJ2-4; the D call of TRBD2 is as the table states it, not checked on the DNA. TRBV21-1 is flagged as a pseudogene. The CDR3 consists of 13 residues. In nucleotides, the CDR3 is TGTGCCAGCAGCCCTGGGGGGAAAAACATTCAGTACTTC. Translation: CASSPGGKNIQYF.

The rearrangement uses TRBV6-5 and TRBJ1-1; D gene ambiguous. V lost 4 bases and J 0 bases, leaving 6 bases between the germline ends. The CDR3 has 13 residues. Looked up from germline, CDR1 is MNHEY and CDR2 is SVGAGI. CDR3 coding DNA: TGTGCCAGCAGTTCCCGTATGAACACTGAAGCTTTCTTT. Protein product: CASSSRMNTEAFF.

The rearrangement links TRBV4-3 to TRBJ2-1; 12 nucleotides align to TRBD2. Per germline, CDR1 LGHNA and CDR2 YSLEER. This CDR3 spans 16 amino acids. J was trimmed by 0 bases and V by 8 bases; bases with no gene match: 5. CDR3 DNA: TGCGCCAGCGGGACTAGCGGGTACCGCTCCTACAATGAGCAGTTCTTC. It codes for CASGTSGYRSYNEQFF.